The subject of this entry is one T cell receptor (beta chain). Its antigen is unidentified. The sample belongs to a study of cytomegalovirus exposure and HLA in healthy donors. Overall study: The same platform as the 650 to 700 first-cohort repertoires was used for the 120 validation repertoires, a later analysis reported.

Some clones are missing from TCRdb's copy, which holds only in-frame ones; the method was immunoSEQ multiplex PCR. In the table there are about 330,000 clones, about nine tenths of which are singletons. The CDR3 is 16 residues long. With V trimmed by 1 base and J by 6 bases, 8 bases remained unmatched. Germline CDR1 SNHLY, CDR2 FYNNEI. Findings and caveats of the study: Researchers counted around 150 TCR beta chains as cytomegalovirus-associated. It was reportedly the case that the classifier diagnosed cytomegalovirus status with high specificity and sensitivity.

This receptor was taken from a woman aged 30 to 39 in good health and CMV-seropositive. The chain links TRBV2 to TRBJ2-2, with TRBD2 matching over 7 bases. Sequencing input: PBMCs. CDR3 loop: CASSEVGTIVAGELFF. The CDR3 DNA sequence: TGTGCCAGCAGTGAAGTCGGGACTATAGTCGCCGGGGAGCTGTTTTTT.